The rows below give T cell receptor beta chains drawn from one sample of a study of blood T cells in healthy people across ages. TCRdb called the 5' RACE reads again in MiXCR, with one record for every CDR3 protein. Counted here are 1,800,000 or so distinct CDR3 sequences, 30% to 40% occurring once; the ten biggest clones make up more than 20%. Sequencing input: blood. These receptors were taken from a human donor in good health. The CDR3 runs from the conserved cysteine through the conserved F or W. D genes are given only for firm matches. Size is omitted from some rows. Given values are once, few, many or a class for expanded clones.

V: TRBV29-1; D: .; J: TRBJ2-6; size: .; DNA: TGCAGCGTTGAGGAGAAGGGGACCAACGTCCTGACTTTC; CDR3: CSVEEKGTNVLTF
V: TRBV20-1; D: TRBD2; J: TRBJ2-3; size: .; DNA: TGCAGTGCTAGAGATTGGGGCGGGGGTGGTGCAGATACGCAGTATTTT; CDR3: CSARDWGGGGADTQYF
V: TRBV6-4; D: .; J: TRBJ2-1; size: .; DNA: TGTGCCAGCAGTGACTCGGGGGAGAGACTCTCCTACTACAATGAGCAGTTCTTC; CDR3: CASSDSGERLSYYNEQFF
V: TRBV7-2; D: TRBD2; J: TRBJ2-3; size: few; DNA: TGTGCCAGTAGCTTACGCGGGGGGATCCCTAGCACAGATACGCAGTATTTT; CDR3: CASSLRGGIPSTDTQYF
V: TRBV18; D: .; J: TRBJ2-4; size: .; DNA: TGTGCCAGCTCACCACCAGGGTACGGGTTGGCTAGACTCAATGAGCAGTACTTC; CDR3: CASSPPGYGLARLNEQYF
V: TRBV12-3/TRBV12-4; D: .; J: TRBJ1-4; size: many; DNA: TGTGCCAGCAGTTTTCGTGAAAAACTGTTTTTT; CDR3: CASSFREKLFF
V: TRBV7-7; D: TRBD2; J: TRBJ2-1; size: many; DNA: TGTGCCAGCAGCCCAGGACTAGCGGCCCTATACAATGAGCAGTTCTTC; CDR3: CASSPGLAALYNEQFF
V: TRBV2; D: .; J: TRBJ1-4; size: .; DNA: TGTGCCAGCAGTGAATTGAGTTTAAATGAAAAACTGTTTTTT; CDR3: CASSELSLNEKLFF
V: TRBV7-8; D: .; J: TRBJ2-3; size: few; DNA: TGTGCCAGCAACCATTTAAGCACAGATACGCAGTATTTT; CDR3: CASNHLSTDTQYF
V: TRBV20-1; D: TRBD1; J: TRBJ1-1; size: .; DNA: TGCAGTGCGAGGACAGGGCGGCACACTGAAGCTTTCTTT; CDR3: CSARTGRHTEAFF
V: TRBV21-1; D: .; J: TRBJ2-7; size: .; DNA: TGTGCCAGCAGCTCTCCGGACCGGTTCCACGAGCAGTACTTC; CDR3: CASSSPDRFHEQYF
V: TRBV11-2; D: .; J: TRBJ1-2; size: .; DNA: TGTGCCAGCAGCCCCCGGGGCCTGCTGGTAAACTATGGCTACACCTTC; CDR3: CASSPRGLLVNYGYTF
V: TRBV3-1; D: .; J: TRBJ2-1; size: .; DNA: TGTGCCAGCAGCCAAGAAATCCCGCGTGAGCAGTTCTTC; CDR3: CASSQEIPREQFF
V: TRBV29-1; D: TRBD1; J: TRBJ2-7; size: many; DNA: TGCAGCGGGGGACAGGGGCCACCCTACGAGCAGTACTTC; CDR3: CSGGQGPPYEQYF
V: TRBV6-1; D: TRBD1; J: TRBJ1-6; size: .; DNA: TGTGCCAGCAGCAGGGGACAGGGCCTCAATAATTCACCCCTCCACTTT; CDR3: CASSRGQGLNNSPLHF
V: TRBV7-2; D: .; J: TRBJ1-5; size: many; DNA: TGTGCCAGCAGCTTATCAGGGAGTAGCAATCAGCCCCAGCATTTT; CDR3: CASSLSGSSNQPQHF
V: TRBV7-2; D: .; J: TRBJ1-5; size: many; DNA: TGTGCCAGCAGCTATGTTGGTCAGCCCCAGCATTTT; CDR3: CASSYVGQPQHF
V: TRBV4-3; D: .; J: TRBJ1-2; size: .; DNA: TGCGCCAGCAGCCAAGGTGGGGGGGCGAGGTATGGCTACACCTTC; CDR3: CASSQGGGARYGYTF
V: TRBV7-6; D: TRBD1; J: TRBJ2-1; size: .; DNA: TGTGCCAGCAGCCGAGGGGACAGCCCATACAATGAGCAGTTCTTC; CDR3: CASSRGDSPYNEQFF
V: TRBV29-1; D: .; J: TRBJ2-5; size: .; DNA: TGCAGCGTTGAGCAGGGGTCGGAAGAGACCCAGTACTTC; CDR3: CSVEQGSEETQYF
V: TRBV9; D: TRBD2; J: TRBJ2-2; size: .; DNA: TGTGCCAGCAGCGTCGAGACTAGCGGGAAAAACACCGGGGAGCTGTTTTTT; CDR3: CASSVETSGKNTGELFF
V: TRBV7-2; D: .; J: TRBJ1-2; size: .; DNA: TGTGCCAGCATCCAAGGACAGTCTCACACCTTC; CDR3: CASIQGQSHTF
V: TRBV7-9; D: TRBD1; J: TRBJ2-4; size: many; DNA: TGTGCCAGCACTCCGGGACAGCCAGTTCAGTACTTC; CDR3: CASTPGQPVQYF
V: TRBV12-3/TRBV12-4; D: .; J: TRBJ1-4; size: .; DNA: TGTGCCAGCAGTTTACGCTGGGGGATGGGAGCTAATGAAAAACTGTTTTTT; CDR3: CASSLRWGMGANEKLFF
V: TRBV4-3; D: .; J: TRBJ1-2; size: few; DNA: TGCGCCAGCAGCCTCGACGGTACGGGCTACACCTTC; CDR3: CASSLDGTGYTF
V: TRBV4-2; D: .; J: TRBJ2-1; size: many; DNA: TGTGCCAGCAGCCAGAGAACGGTGGGGTACAATGAGCAGTTCTTC; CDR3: CASSQRTVGYNEQFF
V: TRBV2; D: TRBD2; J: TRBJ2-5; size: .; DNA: TGTGCCAGCAGCGGGACTAGCGGGTTTCAAGAGACCCAGTACTTC; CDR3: CASSGTSGFQETQYF
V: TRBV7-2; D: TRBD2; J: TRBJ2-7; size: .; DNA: TGTGCCAGCAGCACACGGGGGGAGGGCTACGAGCAGTACTTC; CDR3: CASSTRGEGYEQYF
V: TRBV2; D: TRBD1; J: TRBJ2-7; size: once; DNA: TGTGCCAGCAGAAATACAGGGGGCGTCCTCTCCTACGAGCAGTACTTC; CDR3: CASRNTGGVLSYEQYF
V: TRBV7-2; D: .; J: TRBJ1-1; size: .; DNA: TGTGCCAGCAGCCCACAAGGGGAGGAAGCTTTCTTT; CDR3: CASSPQGEEAFF
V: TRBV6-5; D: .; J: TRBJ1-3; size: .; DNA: TGTGCCAGCAGTTACTCGAAGAGGGATCCTGGAAACACCATATATTTT; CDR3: CASSYSKRDPGNTIYF
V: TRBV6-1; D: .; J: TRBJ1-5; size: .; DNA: TGTGCCAGCAGTGATGTGGCGGGCAATCAGCCCCAGCATTTT; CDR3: CASSDVAGNQPQHF
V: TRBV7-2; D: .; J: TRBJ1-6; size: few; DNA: TGTGCCAGCAGCCCCGCCGGGACGGAATATTCACCCCTCCACTTT; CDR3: CASSPAGTEYSPLHF
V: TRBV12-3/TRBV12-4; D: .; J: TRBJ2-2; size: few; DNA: TGTGCCAGCAGTTTACGGCAGAACACCGGGGAGCTGTTTTTT; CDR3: CASSLRQNTGELFF
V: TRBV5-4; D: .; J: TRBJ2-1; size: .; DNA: TGTGCCAGCAGCGAAGCCCCAGCCTCCTACAATGAGCAGTTCTTC; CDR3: CASSEAPASYNEQFF
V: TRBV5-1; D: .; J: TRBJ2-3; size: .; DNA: TGCGCCAGCAGCTTGGAAGTCAACCCCACAGATACGCAGTATTTT; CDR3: CASSLEVNPTDTQYF
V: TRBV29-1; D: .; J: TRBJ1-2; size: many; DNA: TGCAGCGTTGCCCCCGACATGGCCTATGGCTACACCTTC; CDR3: CSVAPDMAYGYTF
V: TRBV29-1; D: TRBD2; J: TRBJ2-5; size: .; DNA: TGCAGCGTCCAAGAGGCCGGGGGGGAGACCCAGTACTTC; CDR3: CSVQEAGGETQYF
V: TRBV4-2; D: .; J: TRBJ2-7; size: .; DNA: TGTGCCAGCAGCCAAGGGGTGGGGTCGGAGACTTACGAGCAGTACTTC; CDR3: CASSQGVGSETYEQYF
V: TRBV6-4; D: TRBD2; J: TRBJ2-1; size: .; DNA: TGTGCCAGCAGTGACTTAGCGGGGGAGTTCAATGAGCAGTTCTTC; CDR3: CASSDLAGEFNEQFF
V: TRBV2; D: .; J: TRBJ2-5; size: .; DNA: TGTGCCAGCACCGGCAGGGCACATGGCGATTGGACCCAGTACTTC; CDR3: CASTGRAHGDWTQYF
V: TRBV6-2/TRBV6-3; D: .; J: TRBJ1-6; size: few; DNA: TGTGCCAGCAGTTACTCAAGTAGAGGAATCGGCTATAATTCACCCCTCCACTTT; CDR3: CASSYSSRGIGYNSPLHF
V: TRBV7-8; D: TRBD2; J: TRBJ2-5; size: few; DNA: TGTGCCAGCAGCTTAAATTTGAGACTAGCGAGCGGGGAGACCCAGTACTTC; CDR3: CASSLNLRLASGETQYF
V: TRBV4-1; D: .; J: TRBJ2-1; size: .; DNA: TGCGCCAGCAGCCAAGAGACTTTCTCCTACAATGAGCAGTTCTTC; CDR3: CASSQETFSYNEQFF
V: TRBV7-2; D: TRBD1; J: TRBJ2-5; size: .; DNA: TGTGCCAGCAGCTTAGGAACAGGGGACGGGACCCAGTACTTC; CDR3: CASSLGTGDGTQYF
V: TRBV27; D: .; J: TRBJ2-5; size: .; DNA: TGTGCCAGCAGTTTATCTAGAGGGGGGGCCTGGGAGACCCAGTACTTC; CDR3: CASSLSRGGAWETQYF
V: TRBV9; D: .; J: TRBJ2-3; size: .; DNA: TGTGCCAGCAGCGTAGGGCCGCGGGACCCAGATACGCAGTATTTT; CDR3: CASSVGPRDPDTQYF
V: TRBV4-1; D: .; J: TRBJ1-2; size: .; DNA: TGCGCCAGCAGCCAGACCGGGACGAGTTATGGCTACACCTTC; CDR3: CASSQTGTSYGYTF
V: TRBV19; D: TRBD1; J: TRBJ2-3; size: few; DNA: TGTGCCAGTAGTATAGCGGGACAGGTTAACACAGATACGCAGTATTTT; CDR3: CASSIAGQVNTDTQYF
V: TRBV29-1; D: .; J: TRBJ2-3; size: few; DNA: TGCAGCGTTGAAGCCCGTATGACAGATACGCAGTATTTT; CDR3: CSVEARMTDTQYF
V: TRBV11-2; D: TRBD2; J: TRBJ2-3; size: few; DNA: TGTGCCAGCAGACAACCGGGACTAGTCACAGATACGCAGTATTTT; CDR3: CASRQPGLVTDTQYF
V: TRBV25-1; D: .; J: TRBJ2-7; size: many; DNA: TGTGCCAGCAGTGATCCATTCCTAATCAGCGGCGAGCAGTACTTC; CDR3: CASSDPFLISGEQYF
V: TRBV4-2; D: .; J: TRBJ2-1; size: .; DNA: TGTGCCAGCAGTATCGACCAGGATTCCTACAATGAGCAGTTCTTC; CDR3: CASSIDQDSYNEQFF
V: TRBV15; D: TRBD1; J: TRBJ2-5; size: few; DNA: TGTGCCACCAGCAGAGATTCAACAGGGGAAGAGACCCAGTACTTC; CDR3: CATSRDSTGEETQYF
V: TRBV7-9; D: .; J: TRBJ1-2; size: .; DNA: TGTGCCAGCTTCACTCCGCACAACTATGGCTACACCTTC; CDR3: CASFTPHNYGYTF
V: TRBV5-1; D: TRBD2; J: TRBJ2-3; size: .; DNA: TGCGCCAGCTTTGGGACTAGCAGGTCGGATACGCAGTATTTT; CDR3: CASFGTSRSDTQYF